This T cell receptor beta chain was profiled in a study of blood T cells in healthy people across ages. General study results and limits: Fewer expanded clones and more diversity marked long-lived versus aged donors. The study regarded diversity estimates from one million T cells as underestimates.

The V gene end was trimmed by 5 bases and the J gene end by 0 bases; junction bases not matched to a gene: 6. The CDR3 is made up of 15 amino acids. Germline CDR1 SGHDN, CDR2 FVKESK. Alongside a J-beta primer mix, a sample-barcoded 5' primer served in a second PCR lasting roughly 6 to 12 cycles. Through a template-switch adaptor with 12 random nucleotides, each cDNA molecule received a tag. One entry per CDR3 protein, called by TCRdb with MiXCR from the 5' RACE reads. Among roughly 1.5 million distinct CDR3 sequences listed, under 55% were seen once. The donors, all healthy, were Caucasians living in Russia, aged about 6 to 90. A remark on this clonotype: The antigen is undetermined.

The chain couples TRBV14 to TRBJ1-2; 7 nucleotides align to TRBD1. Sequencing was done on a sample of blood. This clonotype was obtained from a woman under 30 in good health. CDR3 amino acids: CASSYRQGANYGYTF. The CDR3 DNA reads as TGTGCCAGCAGCTACCGACAGGGCGCTAACTATGGCTACACCTTC.